This TCR beta chain was identified during a study of blood T cell repertoires in COVID-19. Study in general: The United States, Italy and Spain provided the acute and convalescent COVID-19 samples. PBMCs, B-cell-depleted T cells, or T cells were the source of the cDNA or gDNA that made up the material.

Participants reported their clinical history, and cohort assignment relied on those reports. Under the authors' procedure: Reference gene primer amplification gave estimated nucleated cell counts. The data were produced by immunoSEQ multiplex PCR, yet TCRdb's version contains in-frame clones alone and is incomplete. That table furnishes V, J and clone size, whereas the DNA furnished D and trimming. The table shows 200,000 to 250,000 clones, with roughly 88% occurring only once. The V end was cut by 2 bases, the J end by 4 bases, with 12 bases between. CDR3 length: 15 residues. Germline-derived CDR1 and CDR2 are SGHDN and FVKESK.

The TCR was taken from a woman in her 40s with acute COVID-19. What was sequenced was PBMCs or T cells enriched from blood (not recorded which). The chain couples TRBV14 to TRBJ2-1, with D possibly TRBD2 on 6 matching bases. The CDR3 reads CASSQLGGRYNEQFF. The CDR3 nucleotides are TGTGCCAGCAGCCAACTGGGGGGACGGTACAATGAGCAGTTCTTC.